This T cell receptor beta chain was identified in a study of T cells in Graves' hyperthyroidism and ophthalmopathy. General observations from the study: Among thyroid clonotypes expanded above 0.001, most also appeared in blood.

This clonotype was seen many times. The antigen remains undetermined. What was amplified from RNA transcripts were TCR beta CDR3 regions. The primer set for the first-round RT-PCR of the TCR CDR3 was HTBI. TCRdb called the multiplex PCR reads again in MiXCR, with one record for every CDR3 protein. The data contain some 550,000 distinct CDR3 sequences, under 25% of them singletons. Trimming left V 3 bases short and J 0 bases short, with 12 bases between. CDR3 length equals 16 residues. The germline gives CDR1 LNHDA, CDR2 SQIVND (reference sequence). The rearrangement joins TRBV19 to TRBJ2-4; D remains unclear. The sequenced sample was blood. The TCR was taken from a man aged 18 to 29 with Graves' hyperthyroidism. The CDR3 is CASSISLGGAKNIQYF. The CDR3 DNA sequence: TGTGCCAGTAGTATTAGTCTCGGCGGAGCCAAAAACATTCAGTACTTC.